This record concerns one T cell receptor (beta chain) sequence. The sample is drawn from a study of T cell clonotyping in hematopoietic cell transplantation. Here immunoSEQ multiplex PCR was the method, and the copy in TCRdb shows in-frame clones only, minus some. The data hold thousands of clones, with under 85% observed a single time. Specified time point: recipient sample about 28 days before transplant, after cytoreduction. The CDR3 loop spans 14 amino acids. Germline assignment: CDR1 MNHEY and CDR2 SVGAGI. V was clipped by 6 bases and J by 2 bases, with 13 bases between them. The receptor was isolated from a man aged 60 to 69 with acute myeloid leukemia. Some clones in this sample may be carry-over from other donors' samples. The chain joins TRBV6-5 to TRBJ1-2; D not resolved. Material: peripheral blood mononuclear cells, obtained before stem cell transplant. In nucleotides, the CDR3 is TGTGCCAGCAGAACCCAGACTGGCAACTATGGCTACACCTTC. Protein product: CASRTQTGNYGYTF.